This T cell receptor beta chain was identified during a study of blood T cell repertoires in COVID-19. Sequenced by immunoSEQ multiplex PCR; TCRdb stores in-frame clones only, minus some. The data show 100,000 or so clones, around 85% seen once. Trimming cost V 2 bases and J 5 bases, with 16 bases left between them. Germline V lookup: CDR1 MNHEY, CDR2 SVGEGT. CDR3 length: 15 residues. What was sequenced was peripheral blood. The chain joins TRBV6-2 or TRBV6-3 to TRBJ2-7; D is perhaps TRBD2 (7 bases). This TCR was sampled from a woman aged 70-85 years with active or convalescent COVID-19. CDR3: CASSYTSGGGDEQYF. DNA for the CDR3: TGTGCCAGCAGTTACACCAGTGGGGGGGGCGACGAGCAGTACTTC.